The text below deals with one T cell receptor beta chain. The germline CDR1 and CDR2 sequences are SGHAT and FQNNGV. The CDR3 loop spans 13 amino acids. V lost 5 bases, J lost 8 bases, and 8 bases stayed unmatched. This entry is derived from a study of T cell changes during pregnancy in multiple sclerosis. Sequenced by immunoSEQ multiplex PCR; TCRdb stores in-frame clones only, minus some. The sample shows around 77,000 clones, more than 80% of them seen only once. The rearrangement links TRBV11-2 to TRBJ1-1, with 7 bases matching TRBD1. Here the sequenced sample was peripheral blood, taken in the third trimester of pregnancy. The sequence derives from a female donor with multiple sclerosis, enrolled in a pregnancy study. Written as DNA, the CDR3 is TGTGCCAGCAGCGCGACAGGGTATAAGGAAGCTTTCTTT. It encodes CASSATGYKEAFF.